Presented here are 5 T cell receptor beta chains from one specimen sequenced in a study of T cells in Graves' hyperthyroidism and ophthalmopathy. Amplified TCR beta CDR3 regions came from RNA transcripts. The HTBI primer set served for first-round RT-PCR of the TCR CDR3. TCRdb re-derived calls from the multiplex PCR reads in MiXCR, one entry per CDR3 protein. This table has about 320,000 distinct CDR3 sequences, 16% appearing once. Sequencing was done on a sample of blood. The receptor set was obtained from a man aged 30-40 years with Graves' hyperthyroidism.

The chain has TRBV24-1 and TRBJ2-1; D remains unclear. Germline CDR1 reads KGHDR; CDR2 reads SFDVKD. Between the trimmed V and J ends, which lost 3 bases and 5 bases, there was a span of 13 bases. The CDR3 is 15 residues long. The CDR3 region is CATSDPLSMDNEQFF. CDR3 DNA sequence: TGTGCCACCAGTGATCCCCTAAGCATGGACAATGAGCAGTTCTTC.

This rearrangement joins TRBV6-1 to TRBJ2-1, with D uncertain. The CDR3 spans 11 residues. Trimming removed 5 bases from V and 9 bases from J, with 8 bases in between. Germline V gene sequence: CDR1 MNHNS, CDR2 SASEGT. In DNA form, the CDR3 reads TGTGCCAGCAGTTCAACGGGTGAGCAGTTCTTC. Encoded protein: CASSSTGEQFF.

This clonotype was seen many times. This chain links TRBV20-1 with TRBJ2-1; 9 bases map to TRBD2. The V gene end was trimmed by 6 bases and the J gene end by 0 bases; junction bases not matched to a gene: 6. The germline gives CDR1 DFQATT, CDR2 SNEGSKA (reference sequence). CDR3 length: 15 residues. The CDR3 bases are TGCAGTGCGCGGGAGGGAGCGGACTCCTACAATGAGCAGTTCTTC. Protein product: CSAREGADSYNEQFF.

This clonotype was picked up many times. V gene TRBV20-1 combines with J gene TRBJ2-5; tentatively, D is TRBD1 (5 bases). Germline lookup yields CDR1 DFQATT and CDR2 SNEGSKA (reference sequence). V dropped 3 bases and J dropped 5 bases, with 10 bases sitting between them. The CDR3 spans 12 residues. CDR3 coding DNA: TGCAGTGCTAGTCAGGGTTCGGAGACCCAGTACTTC. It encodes CSASQGSETQYF.

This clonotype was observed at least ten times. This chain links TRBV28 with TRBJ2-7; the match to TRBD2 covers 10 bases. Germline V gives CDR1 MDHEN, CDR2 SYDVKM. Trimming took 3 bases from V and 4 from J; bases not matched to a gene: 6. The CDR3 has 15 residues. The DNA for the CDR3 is TGTGCCAGCAGTTTGTCCGCTAGCGGGAGATACGAGCAGTACTTC. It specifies CASSLSASGRYEQYF. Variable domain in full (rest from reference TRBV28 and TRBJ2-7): DVKVTQSSRYLVKRTGEKVFLECVQDMDHENMFWYRQDPGLGLRLIYFSYDVKMKEKGDIPEGYSVSREKKERFSLILESASTNQTSMYLCASSLSASGRYEQYFGPGTRLTVT.